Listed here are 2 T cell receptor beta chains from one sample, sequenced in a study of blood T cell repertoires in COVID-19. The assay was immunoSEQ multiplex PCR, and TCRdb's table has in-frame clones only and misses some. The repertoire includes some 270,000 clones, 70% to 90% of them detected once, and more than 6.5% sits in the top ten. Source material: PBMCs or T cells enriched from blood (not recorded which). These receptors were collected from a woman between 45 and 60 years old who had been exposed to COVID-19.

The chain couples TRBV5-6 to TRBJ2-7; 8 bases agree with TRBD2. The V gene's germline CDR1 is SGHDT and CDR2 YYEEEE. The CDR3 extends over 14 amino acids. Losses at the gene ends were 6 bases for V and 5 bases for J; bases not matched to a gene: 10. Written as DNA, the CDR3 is TGTGCCAGCACAACGGGAGGGTTTGTCCACGAGCAGTACTTC. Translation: CASTTGGFVHEQYF.

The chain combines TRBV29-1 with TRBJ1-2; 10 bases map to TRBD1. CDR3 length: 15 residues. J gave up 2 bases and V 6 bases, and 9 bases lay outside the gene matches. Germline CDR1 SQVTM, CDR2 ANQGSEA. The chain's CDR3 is CSVDLPGQGNYGYTF. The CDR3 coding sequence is TGCAGCGTGGACCTCCCGGGACAGGGGAACTATGGCTACACCTTC.